Listed below are T cell receptor beta chains from one sample, sequenced in a study of T cells after yellow fever vaccination. One entry per CDR3 protein, called by TCRdb with MiXCR from the 5' RACE reads. The profile shows a few hundred thousand distinct CDR3 sequences, 4.1% of them singletons. The source was PBMCs, collected 5 days after the yellow fever booster vaccination. These receptors came from a man aged 18 to 30 who received the YFV17D yellow fever vaccine. Both conserved end residues are part of each CDR3. D genes are given only for firm matches. The listing skips clone size in some rows; elsewhere it reads once, few, many or a size class.

TRBV11-2	TRBD2	TRBJ2-1	many	CASSFGGAGALYNEQFF	TGTGCCAGCAGCTTTGGGGGAGCGGGGGCCTTGTACAATGAGCAGTTCTTC
TRBV7-2	.	TRBJ2-5	.	CASSLAVGQQYQETQYF	TGTGCCAGCAGCTTAGCGGTCGGACAGCAATACCAAGAGACCCAGTACTTC
TRBV19	.	TRBJ2-1	few	CASTNGWTDRSNEQFF	TGTGCCAGTACCAACGGCTGGACAGATCGTAGCAATGAGCAGTTCTTC
TRBV6-5	.	TRBJ1-6	few	CASSYLSSPLHF	TGTGCCAGCAGTTACTTAAGTTCACCCCTCCACTTT
TRBV28	.	TRBJ1-5	.	CASITGRQRPQHF	TGTGCCAGCATTACCGGGCGCCAGCGGCCCCAGCATTTT
TRBV7-3	.	TRBJ2-3	many	CASSLGGPTTDTQYF	TGTGCCAGCAGCCTCGGGGGGCCCACCACAGATACGCAGTATTTT
TRBV1	.	TRBJ2-3	.	CTSSPRQGCTDTQYF	TGCACCAGCAGCCCTCGACAGGGGTGCACAGATACGCAGTATTTT
TRBV7-2	TRBD1	TRBJ2-5	few	CASSGPVRNTGVQETQYF	TGTGCCAGCAGCGGCCCCGTTCGCAACACAGGGGTCCAAGAGACCCAGTACTTC
TRBV12-3/TRBV12-4	TRBD1	TRBJ2-3	many	CASSPPRQGTGDTQYF	TGTGCCAGCAGTCCCCCGCGACAGGGGACTGGAGATACGCAGTATTTT
TRBV20-1	.	TRBJ2-3	few	CSARHEGTDTQYF	TGCAGTGCTAGGCACGAGGGCACAGATACGCAGTATTTT
TRBV7-2	.	TRBJ2-1	.	CASSSQGRHEQFF	TGTGCCAGCAGCTCCCAGGGGCGGCATGAGCAGTTCTTC
TRBV4-1	.	TRBJ2-7	few	CASSQERQGTHEQYF	TGCGCCAGCAGCCAAGAGCGCCAGGGTACCCACGAGCAGTACTTC
TRBV11-1	TRBD2	TRBJ2-1	few	CASSPQVSGGSYNEQFF	TGTGCCAGCAGCCCCCAGGTTAGCGGGGGGTCCTACAATGAGCAGTTCTTC
TRBV20-1	.	TRBJ2-4	many	CSARDGGRNIQYF	TGCAGTGCTAGAGATGGGGGTCGGAACATTCAGTACTTC
TRBV20-1	.	TRBJ2-5	few	CSARDLPFGGQETQYF	TGCAGTGCTAGAGATCTCCCCTTTGGGGGGCAAGAGACCCAGTACTTC
TRBV11-2	TRBD1	TRBJ1-1	few	CASITGTGVINTEAFF	TGTGCCAGCATCACCGGGACAGGGGTGATCAACACTGAAGCTTTCTTT
TRBV7-2	.	TRBJ1-6	many	CASSVGHFYNSPLHF	TGTGCCAGCAGCGTTGGACATTTCTATAATTCACCCCTCCACTTT
TRBV7-2	.	TRBJ2-1	few	CASSFEWGAPNEQFF	TGTGCCAGCAGCTTTGAGTGGGGGGCGCCGAATGAGCAGTTCTTC
TRBV18	.	TRBJ1-1	few	CASSPPNAAMNTEAFF	TGTGCCAGCTCACCACCGAATGCAGCTATGAACACTGAAGCTTTCTTT
TRBV6-1	.	TRBJ1-1	many	CASSGRLNTEAFF	TGTGCCAGCAGCGGACGGTTGAACACTGAAGCTTTCTTT
TRBV28	.	TRBJ2-7	few	CASSLPPQAYEQYF	TGTGCCAGCAGTTTACCCCCGCAGGCCTACGAGCAGTACTTC
TRBV6-1	TRBD1	TRBJ2-2	.	CASTEWTGGPGELFF	TGTGCCAGCACCGAGTGGACAGGGGGCCCCGGGGAGCTGTTTTTT
TRBV7-6	TRBD1	TRBJ1-2	few	CASSQTGVDGYTF	TGTGCCAGCAGCCAGACAGGGGTTGATGGCTACACCTTC
TRBV5-1	.	TRBJ1-3	few	CASGGPGNTIYF	TGCGCCAGTGGGGGACCTGGAAACACCATATATTTT
TRBV5-1	.	TRBJ2-7	.	CASSLNFDYEQYF	TGCGCCAGCAGCTTGAACTTTGATTACGAGCAGTACTTC
TRBV7-2	.	TRBJ2-4	few	CASSLFPPGESKNIQYF	TGTGCCAGCAGCTTATTTCCCCCGGGGGAGTCCAAAAACATTCAGTACTTC
TRBV4-3	TRBD2	TRBJ2-2	once	CASSQGIAGDGTGELFF	TGCGCCAGCAGCCAAGGGATAGCGGGGGATGGGACCGGGGAGCTGTTTTTT
TRBV4-3	.	TRBJ1-5	many	CASSQAAGQHNQPQHF	TGCGCCAGCAGCCAAGCAGCCGGACAGCACAATCAGCCCCAGCATTTT
TRBV6-6	TRBD1	TRBJ2-2	many	CASRSPGQGATGELFF	TGTGCCAGCAGATCTCCGGGACAGGGGGCAACCGGGGAGCTGTTTTTT
TRBV7-8	.	TRBJ1-5	many	CASSFGRDGQPQHF	TGTGCCAGCAGCTTCGGCAGGGATGGTCAGCCCCAGCATTTT
TRBV9	TRBD1	TRBJ2-3	.	CASSVVGTGSLRTDTQYF	TGTGCCAGCAGCGTAGTTGGGACAGGGTCCCTCCGAACAGATACGCAGTATTTT
TRBV7-2	TRBD2	TRBJ2-5	.	CASSPRLAGGHEKTQYF	TGTGCCAGCAGCCCCAGACTAGCGGGGGGGCATGAGAAGACCCAGTACTTC
TRBV29-1	TRBD1	TRBJ2-5	many	CSVAGQGGETQYF	TGCAGCGTTGCGGGACAGGGAGGAGAGACCCAGTACTTC
TRBV5-1	TRBD1	TRBJ1-6	.	CASSPLTGVDSPLHF	TGCGCCAGCAGCCCGTTAACAGGGGTAGATTCACCCCTCCACTTT
TRBV20-1	TRBD2	TRBJ2-5	many	CSALAGGEETQYF	TGCAGTGCTTTAGCGGGGGGCGAGGAGACCCAGTACTTC
TRBV5-5	TRBD1	TRBJ1-4	many	CASSWGTANEKLFF	TGTGCCAGCAGCTGGGGGACAGCTAATGAAAAACTGTTTTTT
TRBV30	.	TRBJ1-4	many	CAGSYATNEKLFF	TGTGCCGGATCATATGCAACTAATGAAAAACTGTTTTTT
TRBV7-2	.	TRBJ2-7	.	CASSPRADPGEQYF	TGTGCCAGCAGCCCCCGGGCGGATCCTGGGGAGCAGTACTTC
TRBV29-1	.	TRBJ1-4	few	CSGRWGTSEKLFF	TGCAGCGGGCGTTGGGGAACAAGCGAAAAACTGTTTTTT
TRBV10-3	.	TRBJ2-1	few	CASMGLNEQFF	TGTGCCTCGATGGGGCTGAATGAGCAGTTCTTC
TRBV7-9	TRBD1	TRBJ1-1	many	CASSLITGGSRTEAFF	TGTGCCAGCAGCCTTATAACAGGGGGCTCCCGGACTGAAGCTTTCTTT
TRBV27	.	TRBJ1-2	few	CASSVSDLGGYYGYTF	TGTGCCAGCAGTGTATCGGACCTGGGGGGTTACTATGGCTACACCTTC
TRBV4-1	TRBD2	TRBJ2-2	many	CASSRAGLAGMNTGELFF	TGCGCCAGCAGCCGGGCGGGACTAGCGGGGATGAACACCGGGGAGCTGTTTTTT
TRBV6-6	TRBD1	TRBJ2-7	few	CASSLRTGAYEQYF	TGTGCCAGCAGTCTAAGGACAGGAGCCTACGAGCAGTACTTC
TRBV5-1	TRBD1	TRBJ1-2	.	CASSFWDRKIGGYTF	TGCGCCAGCAGCTTCTGGGACAGGAAAATCGGTGGCTACACCTTC
TRBV4-3	TRBD1	TRBJ2-1	few	CASSQDRQGAYNEQFF	TGCGCCAGCAGCCAAGATCGACAGGGGGCTTACAATGAGCAGTTCTTC
TRBV10-3	.	TRBJ1-1	many	CAISERSEAFF	TGTGCCATCAGTGAAAGGAGTGAAGCTTTCTTT
TRBV4-1	.	TRBJ2-7	few	CASSHLLVEPYEQYF	TGCGCCAGCAGCCACTTACTGGTGGAGCCCTACGAGCAGTACTTC
TRBV10-3	TRBD1	TRBJ2-2	many	CATGQGANTGELFF	TGTGCCACTGGACAGGGGGCGAACACCGGGGAGCTGTTTTTT
TRBV6-1	.	TRBJ2-3	.	CASSELGPSDTQYF	TGTGCCAGCAGTGAATTGGGGCCTTCAGATACGCAGTATTTT
TRBV2	TRBD1	TRBJ1-5	.	CASSEGRGGNQPQHF	TGTGCCAGCAGTGAAGGCAGGGGGGGCAATCAGCCCCAGCATTTT
TRBV3-1	TRBD1	TRBJ1-2	few	CASSQRDRARGYTF	TGTGCCAGCAGCCAACGGGACAGGGCCCGTGGCTACACCTTC
TRBV20-1	TRBD2	TRBJ2-3	.	CSARLGLAGTDTQYF	TGCAGTGCTAGACTAGGACTAGCGGGCACAGATACGCAGTATTTT